This T cell receptor beta chain was found in a study of T and B cells in COVID-19 patients. Turning to the study itself: Median age was approximately 35 years in the recovered cohort and about 67 years in the active-infection cohort. Critical illness requiring mechanical ventilation or extracorporeal membrane oxygenation affected 12 of 20 active-infection patients.

General observations from the study: Patients with COVID-19 reportedly showed strongly skewed T cell receptor beta variable and joining gene usage. Highly clonal in active COVID-19, TRB repertoires exceeded healthy-donor diversity and richness at recovery.

BIOMED2 TRB-A/B primer pools were used in multiplex TRB PCR. Using its own MiXCR run on the multiplex PCR reads, TCRdb lists one record per CDR3 protein. The sample contains 15,000 to 20,000 distinct CDR3 sequences, around a third of which appear only once. This clonotype was picked up a small number of times. Its specificity is unknown. Each TRB amplification used roughly 220-550 ng of genomic DNA from blood. Sequencing was performed on blood. The sequence was collected from a human donor with active COVID-19.

This chain's CDR3 is CASSLATGPYEQYF. As DNA, the CDR3 is TGTGCCAGCAGCTTGGCGACAGGTCCCTACGAGCAGTACTTC. The chain joins TRBV5-4 to TRBJ2-7; a possible D gene is TRBD1 (6 bases). The CDR3 is made up of 14 amino acids. Germline V CDR1 and CDR2: SGHNT, YYREEE (reference sequence). Trimming took off 0 bases at V and 2 bases at J, with 9 bases between the two ends.